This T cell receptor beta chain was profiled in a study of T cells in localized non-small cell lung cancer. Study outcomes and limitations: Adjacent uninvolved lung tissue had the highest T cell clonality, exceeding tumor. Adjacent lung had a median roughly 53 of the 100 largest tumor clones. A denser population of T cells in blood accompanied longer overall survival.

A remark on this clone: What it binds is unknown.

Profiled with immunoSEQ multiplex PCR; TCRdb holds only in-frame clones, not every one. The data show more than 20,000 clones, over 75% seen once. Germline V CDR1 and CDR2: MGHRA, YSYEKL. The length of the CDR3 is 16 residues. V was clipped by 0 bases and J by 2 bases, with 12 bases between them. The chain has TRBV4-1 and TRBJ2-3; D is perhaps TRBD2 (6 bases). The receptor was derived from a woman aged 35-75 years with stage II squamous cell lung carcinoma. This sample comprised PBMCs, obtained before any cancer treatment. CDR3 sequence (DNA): TGCGCCAGCAGCCAAGATTCGGTAGCGGTCACAGATACGCAGTATTTT. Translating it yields CASSQDSVAVTDTQYF.